The rows below give T cell receptor beta chains drawn from one sample of a study of OX40 agonist ivuxolimab in advanced cancers. Profiling relied on immunoSEQ multiplex PCR, and the TCRdb table lists in-frame clones only, not all of them. Here the sample spans some 41,000 clones, 80% to 90% being singletons. This material consisted of CD4+ or CD8+ T cells sorted from blood, taken in a trial of the OX40 agonist ivuxolimab. The receptors come from an adult with an advanced solid tumor such as melanoma, head and neck, liver or kidney cancer. Each CDR3 is given with its conserved first and last residue. The D gene is left open where the match is weak. Clone size is given for some rows only: seen once, a few or many times, or a class if the clone is expanded.

TRBJ1-5,-,TRBD1,TRBV6-6,CASSGDRGSQPQHF,TGTGCCAGCAGTGGCGACAGGGGGAGTCAGCCCCAGCATTTT
TRBJ2-6,-,-,TRBV7-6,CASSPGQPSGANVLTF,TGTGCCAGCAGCCCAGGACAGCCCTCTGGGGCCAACGTCCTGACTTTC
TRBJ2-1,-,TRBD2,TRBV19,CASKRAGGYNEQFF,TGTGCCAGTAAAAGAGCGGGGGGGTACAATGAGCAGTTCTTC
TRBJ1-4,-,-,TRBV10-2,CASSGQREKLFF,TGCGCCAGCAGTGGACAACGTGAAAAACTGTTTTTT
TRBJ2-7,few,-,TRBV7-8,CASSLERGGDSYEQYF,TGTGCCAGCAGCTTAGAGCGCGGAGGTGACTCCTACGAGCAGTACTTC
TRBJ1-6,once,-,TRBV5-8,CASSSQGGNSPLHF,TGTGCCAGCAGTTCGCAGGGTGGGAATTCACCCCTCCACTTT
TRBJ2-4,-,-,TRBV7-9,CASSPAGPKGNIQYF,TGTGCCAGCAGTCCAGCCGGGCCCAAAGGGAACATTCAGTACTTC
TRBJ2-1,-,TRBD2,TRBV5-1,CASSTGTSSYNEQFF,TGCGCCAGCAGCACCGGGACTAGCTCCTACAATGAGCAGTTCTTC
TRBJ2-6,-,-,TRBV5-1,CASSSISGDGANVLTF,TGCGCCAGCAGCTCCATCTCAGGGGATGGGGCCAACGTCCTGACTTTC
TRBJ1-1,once,-,TRBV6-5,CASNRAGSSTEAFF,TGTGCCAGCAACCGGGCGGGCTCAAGTACTGAAGCTTTCTTT
TRBJ2-4,-,-,TRBV7-9,CASSPTQTDLAKNIQYF,TGTGCCAGCAGCCCCACCCAGACGGATTTAGCCAAAAACATTCAGTACTTC
TRBJ1-4,-,TRBD1,TRBV6-4,CASRPRQGGREKLFF,TGTGCCAGCAGACCCAGACAGGGAGGTCGTGAAAAACTGTTTTTT
TRBJ1-1,-,TRBD1,TRBV23-1,CASSHPPRQGPTEAFF,TGCGCCAGCAGTCATCCTCCGAGACAGGGGCCCACTGAAGCTTTCTTT
TRBJ1-1,-,TRBD1,TRBV6-1,CASSGRQGHTEAFF,TGTGCCAGCAGTGGGCGACAGGGACATACTGAAGCTTTCTTT
TRBJ2-5,-,-,TRBV19,CASSRRGHSPGEAQYF,TGTGCCAGTAGTCGAAGGGGACACTCGCCGGGAGAGGCCCAGTACTTC
TRBJ2-5,once,-,TRBV6-1,CATRGGETQYF,TGTGCCACCCGAGGCGGGGAGACCCAGTACTTC
TRBJ1-4,-,-,TRBV5-1,CASSNEPGVSGEKLFF,TGCGCCAGCAGCAACGAACCGGGGGTGTCGGGTGAAAAACTGTTTTTT
TRBJ1-3,-,-,TRBV2,CASSGFGDGNTIYF,TGTGCCAGCAGTGGATTCGGAGACGGAAACACCATATATTTT
TRBJ2-3,-,TRBD2,TRBV7-9,CASSSTHLAGGADTQYF,TGTGCCAGCAGCTCCACACATCTAGCGGGGGGGGCAGATACGCAGTATTTT
TRBJ2-7,many,-,TRBV4-1,CASSDGTHEQYF,TGCGCCAGCAGCGATGGGACTCATGAGCAGTACTTC
TRBJ2-5,-,TRBD2,TRBV27,CASSLSLVAGTQYF,TGTGCCAGCAGTTTATCGCTGGTAGCGGGGACCCAGTACTTC
TRBJ2-1,-,TRBD2,TRBV28,CASSLASGSSYNEQFF,TGTGCCAGCAGTCTGGCTAGCGGAAGCTCCTACAATGAGCAGTTCTTC
TRBJ1-4,-,-,TRBV5-1,CASSLTATNEKLFF,TGCGCCAGCAGCTTGACAGCAACTAATGAAAAACTGTTTTTT
TRBJ2-1,-,TRBD2,TRBV14,CASSISGSTYNEQFF,TGTGCCAGCAGCATTAGCGGGAGCACCTACAATGAGCAGTTCTTC
TRBJ2-7,-,-,TRBV7-9,CASSMLRASSYEQYF,TGTGCCAGCAGCATGCTTAGGGCCAGTTCCTACGAGCAGTACTTC
TRBJ2-2,-,TRBD2,TRBV11-2,CASSLMGGAGGAGELFF,TGTGCCAGCAGCTTAATGGGAGGTGCGGGAGGCGCCGGGGAGCTGTTTTTT
TRBJ2-2,-,TRBD2,TRBV7-3,CASSSLADPNTGELFF,TGTGCCAGCAGCTCGCTAGCGGACCCGAACACCGGGGAGCTGTTTTTT